This T cell receptor (beta chain) was captured by sequencing in a study of blood T cell repertoires in COVID-19. This table comes from immunoSEQ multiplex PCR, and its TCRdb copy is limited to in-frame clones, with some not included. The table shows around 220,000 clones, with 70% to 90% occurring only once. Germline V CDR1 and CDR2: SGDLS, YYNGEE. The CDR3 length is 16 residues. V was trimmed by 2 bases and J by 2 bases, leaving 14 bases between them. The chain employs TRBV9 and TRBJ1-3; D call uncertain. Sequenced: PBMCs or T cells enriched from blood (not recorded which). The receptor comes from a woman in her fifties or sixties with acute COVID-19. CDR3 nucleotide sequence: TGTGCCAGCAGCGTTTTTGGCGGGGTAACTGGAAACACCATATATTTT. It translates to CASSVFGGVTGNTIYF. The variable domain in full, with the rest retrieved from reference TRBV9 and TRBJ1-3, is DSGVTQTPKHLITATGQRVTLRCSPRSGDLSVYWYQQSLDQGLQFLIQYYNGEERAKGNILERFSAQQFPDLHSELNLSSLELGDSALYFCASSVFGGVTGNTIYFGEGSWLTVV.